This T cell receptor (beta chain) was captured by sequencing in a study of cytomegalovirus exposure and HLA in healthy donors. Study-wide findings and caveats: CMV serostatus stood as the only immune exposure information on hand.

In the PCR, 60 Vbeta and 13 Jbeta primers were used. The repertoire was sequenced with immunoSEQ multiplex PCR; TCRdb's copy has only in-frame clones and lacks some. The repertoire holds fewer than 100,000 clones, over 65% seen once, with around 0.76% in the top ten. The CDR3 sequence is 14 residues long. Trimming removed 5 bases from V and 8 bases from J, with 18 bases in between. From germline, CDR1 is SGHTA and CDR2 FQGNSA. Notes on this clone: Its antigen is still unknown.

The rearrangement joins TRBV7-2 to TRBJ1-1; perhaps TRBD1 as D (6 bases). The sequence was obtained from an older woman in good health and CMV-seronegative. The material sequenced was PBMCs. CDR3 region: CASSPQDSGTEAFF. The CDR3 coding sequence is TGTGCCAGCAGCCCCCAGGACAGTGGGACGGAAGCTTTCTTT.